These 25 T cell receptor beta chains were all obtained from the same sample, sequenced in a study of shared clonotypes between healthy human individuals. Profiling relied on immunoSEQ multiplex PCR, and the TCRdb table lists in-frame clones only, not all of them. The repertoire consists of over a million clones, with approximately 80% occurring once and the leading ten covering about 0.52%. Sequencing was done on a sample of memory CD4+ T cells from PBMCs. The subset denotes: CD45RA-negative fraction. The receptors derive from a man younger than 35 in good health. Some clones in this sample may be carry-over from other donors' samples.

The V gene is TRBV27, the J gene TRBJ2-3; D uncertain. The length of the CDR3 is 11 residues. V was shortened by 7 bases and J by 1 base, with 3 bases between the two germline ends. CDR1 MNHEY and CDR2 SMNVEV come from the germline V gene (reference sequence). The CDR3 nucleotides read TGTGCCAGCACCCGCACAGATACGCAGTATTTT. It is translated as CASTRTDTQYF.

The chain couples TRBV18 to TRBJ2-1; D not resolved. The V gene lost 2 bases and the J gene lost 5 bases, with 7 bases spanning the gap. CDR1 is KGHSH, CDR2 LQKENI, per germline. This CDR3 has 13 amino acids. The CDR3 is CASSPSIDNEQFF. CDR3 coding DNA: TGTGCCAGCTCACCAAGTATCGACAATGAGCAGTTCTTC.

With respect to this clone: At the DNA level, this CDR3 is encoded by other sequences in the same sample as well. V is TRBV7-2 and J is TRBJ1-1; D is uncertain. Germline V lookup: CDR1 SGHTA, CDR2 FQGNSA. The CDR3 spans 14 residues. V lost 1 base and J 2 bases, leaving 8 bases between the germline ends. This CDR3 is CASSLGLVNTEAFF. The CDR3 coding sequence is TGTGCCAGCAGCTTAGGGTTAGTTAACACTGAAGCTTTCTTT.

The rearrangement uses TRBV10-1 and TRBJ2-2; 8 nucleotides line up with TRBD2. Germline V gene lookup returns CDR1 WNHNN and CDR2 SYGVQD (reference sequence). This CDR3 is 18 amino acids long. V lost 0 bases to trimming and J lost 3 bases; unmatched junction nucleotides: 9. In nucleotides, the CDR3 is TGCGCCAGCAGTGAGTCTCTTGGGCTAGCGGGTCACACCGGGGAGCTGTTTTTT. Translating it yields CASSESLGLAGHTGELFF.

The V gene is TRBV11-3, the J gene TRBJ2-3; D remains unclear. Trimming removed 4 bases at V and 4 bases at J, with 18 bases between. CDR1 is SGHNT, CDR2 YENEEA, per germline. The CDR3 spans 16 residues. CDR3 nucleotides: TGTGCCAGCAGCTCCCGCCTATCGGCGGCTGCAGATACGCAGTATTTT. Its protein product is CASSSRLSAAADTQYF.

The rearrangement joins TRBV6-5 to TRBJ1-4; D gene unclear. The germline V and J ends were trimmed by 0 bases and 0 bases, with 5 bases remaining between them. The germline gives CDR1 MNHEY, CDR2 SVGAGI. CDR3 length: 15 residues. The DNA of the CDR3 is TGTGCCAGCAGTTACTCACACTCAACTAATGAAAAACTGTTTTTT. As protein: CASSYSHSTNEKLFF.

The V call is TRBV18, the J call TRBJ2-7; weak D call: TRBD2 (6 bases). Deletions cut 2 bases from V and 2 bases from J, with 25 bases between. The CDR3 spans 19 residues. The germline CDR1 and CDR2 sequences are KGHSH and LQKENI. The CDR3 here is CASSPGPLGTSSRPYEQYF. For the CDR3, the DNA is TGTGCCAGCTCACCAGGCCCCCTGGGGACTTCCTCTAGGCCCTACGAGCAGTACTTC.

This chain uses TRBV5-4 with TRBJ2-7; perhaps TRBD2 as D (6 bases). The CDR3 contains 14 residues. Germline-derived CDR1 and CDR2 are SGHNT and YYREEE (reference sequence). V gave up 0 bases and J gave up 4 bases, with 11 bases separating them. The CDR3 nucleotides read TGTGCCAGCAGCTTGGAGGCAGGGAGGTACGAGCAGTACTTC. Translating gives CASSLEAGRYEQYF.

The rearrangement joins TRBV5-5 to TRBJ2-2; D not resolved. CDR1 and CDR2 from the germline V gene are SGHKS and YYEKEE (reference sequence). Trimming removed 0 bases at V and 6 bases at J, with 9 bases between. CDR3 size: 14 residues. CDR3 region: CASSLGPKAGELFF. In DNA form, the CDR3 reads TGTGCCAGCAGCTTGGGGCCTAAGGCCGGGGAGCTGTTTTTT.

This sequence joins TRBV9 and TRBJ2-7, with 7 positions matching TRBD2. Losses at the gene ends were 4 bases for V and 3 bases for J; bases not matched to a gene: 7. The CDR3 contains 14 residues. CDR1 SGDLS and CDR2 YYNGEE come from the germline V gene. This CDR3 reads CASSKGLDGYEQYF. In DNA form, the CDR3 reads TGTGCCAGCAGCAAAGGACTAGACGGCTACGAGCAGTACTTC. Full variable domain (rest looked up from reference TRBV9 and TRBJ2-7): DSGVTQTPKHLITATGQRVTLRCSPRSGDLSVYWYQQSLDQGLQFLIQYYNGEERAKGNILERFSAQQFPDLHSELNLSSLELGDSALYFCASSKGLDGYEQYFGPGTRLTVT.

The V and J genes are TRBV20-1 and TRBJ2-3, with a weak D call TRBD1 (6 bases). V shed 3 bases and J shed 10 bases, with 11 bases lying between them. The germline V gene encodes CDR1 DFQATT and CDR2 SNEGSKA (reference sequence). This CDR3 contains 11 residues. CDR3: CSASSRGPQYF. Here the CDR3 DNA reads TGCAGTGCTAGTAGCAGGGGCCCGCAGTATTTT.

This chain joins TRBV28 and TRBJ2-1; 13 positions agree with TRBD2. With V trimmed by 6 bases and J by 6 bases, 5 bases remained unmatched. The CDR3 runs to 15 residues. The germline V gene has CDR1 MDHEN and CDR2 SYDVKM. The CDR3 reads CASRPTSGRVNEQFF. CDR3 nucleotides: TGTGCCAGCAGGCCAACTAGCGGGAGGGTCAATGAGCAGTTCTTC.

The chain couples TRBV7-9 to TRBJ2-7, with D possibly matching TRBD1 (6 bases). The germline V and J ends were trimmed by 3 bases and 2 bases, with 11 bases remaining between them. CDR1 is SEHNR, CDR2 FQNEAQ, per germline (reference sequence). The CDR3 covers 14 residues. CDR3 sequence reads: CASSLGTNAYEQYF. CDR3 coding DNA: TGTGCCAGCAGCTTGGGGACAAACGCCTACGAGCAGTACTTC.

The chain employs TRBV10-2 and TRBJ2-3; 8 bases match TRBD1. Germline CDR1 WSHSY, CDR2 SAAADI. After removal of 6 bases from V and 3 bases from J, the junction contained 5 bases not matched to a gene. There are 14 residues in the CDR3. CDR3 DNA sequence: TGCGCCAGCAGCCGGGACAGGAAGACAGATACGCAGTATTTT. Translation gives CASSRDRKTDTQYF.

J is TRBJ2-7 and V is TRBV7-2; TRBD2 aligns across 7 bases. V gave up 3 bases and J gave up 6 bases; unmatched junction bases: 5. CDR1 and CDR2 from the germline V gene are SGHTA and FQGNSA. The CDR3 runs 13 residues. The CDR3 sequence is CASSFKREGEQYF. CDR3 sequence (DNA): TGTGCCAGCAGCTTCAAGCGGGAAGGCGAGCAGTACTTC.

V is TRBV5-1 and J is TRBJ2-7, with a possible D match to TRBD1 (5 bases). Trimming left V 0 bases short and J 2 bases short, with 12 bases between. Per germline, CDR1 SGHRS and CDR2 YFSETQ. CDR3 length: 15 amino acids. The CDR3: CASSLGTQPAYEQYF. The CDR3 nucleotides are TGCGCCAGCAGCTTGGGGACACAACCGGCCTACGAGCAGTACTTC.

This rearrangement joins TRBV5-6 to TRBJ1-6; no clear D. The CDR3 loop spans 13 amino acids. V was shortened by 0 bases and J by 7 bases, with 5 bases between the two germline ends. Per germline, CDR1 SGHDT and CDR2 YYEEEE. For the CDR3, the DNA is TGTGCCAGCAGCTTGGAGAGAAATTCACCCCTCCACTTT. Translating it yields CASSLERNSPLHF.

The rearrangement uses TRBV28 and TRBJ2-3, with TRBD2 matching over 7 bases. Trimming removed 10 bases from V and 0 bases from J; junction bases left unmatched: 10. Germline V CDR1 and CDR2: MDHEN, SYDVKM. CDR3 length: 15 residues. The CDR3 is CAIGGGNPSTDTQYF. As DNA, the CDR3 is TGTGCCATAGGCGGGGGAAATCCTAGCACAGATACGCAGTATTTT.

The chain uses TRBV28 and TRBJ2-7; D may match TRBD1 or TRBD2 (5 bases each). Germline assignment: CDR1 MDHEN and CDR2 SYDVKM. The length of the CDR3 is 14 residues. Trimming left V 3 bases short and J 1 base short, with 10 bases between. CDR3 DNA sequence: TGTGCCAGCAGTTTCCGCAGGGAGTCCTACGAGCAGTACTTC. Translating it yields CASSFRRESYEQYF.

The gene calls are TRBV7-9 and TRBJ1-1; a possible D gene is TRBD1 (6 bases). CDR3 length: 13 amino acids. The germline gives CDR1 SEHNR, CDR2 FQNEAQ (reference sequence). V was cut by 6 bases and J by 0 bases, with 8 bases left in between. CDR3 nucleotide sequence: TGTGCCAGCAGGGGGGGCCTGAACACTGAAGCTTTCTTT. Amino acid sequence: CASRGGLNTEAFF.

This clone showed up just once. The chain combines TRBV19 with TRBJ2-1; 11 positions match TRBD1. Germline values: CDR1 LNHDA, CDR2 SQIVND (reference sequence). This CDR3 is 14 amino acids long. The trim removed 4 bases at V and 8 bases at J, leaving 4 bases unmatched. The CDR3 DNA follows: TGTGCCAGTAGTACGGGGACAGGGGGTGATGAGCAGTTCTTC. Amino acids: CASSTGTGGDEQFF.

The V gene is TRBV5-1, the J gene TRBJ2-1; D perhaps matches TRBD2 (6 bases). Germline CDR1 SGHRS, CDR2 YFSETQ. This CDR3 has 13 residues. V shed 5 bases and J shed 3 bases, with 9 bases lying between them. CDR3 amino acids: CASRASVYNEQFF. DNA for the CDR3: TGCGCCAGCAGGGCTAGCGTCTACAATGAGCAGTTCTTC.

The chain links TRBV6-6 to TRBJ1-5; D is unresolved. Trimming left V 7 bases short and J 1 base short, with 8 bases between. The length of the CDR3 is 13 residues. Looked up from germline, CDR1 is MNHNY and CDR2 is SVGAGI (reference sequence). The CDR3 region is CASKDISNQPQHF. The CDR3 DNA sequence: TGTGCCAGCAAAGACATAAGCAATCAGCCCCAGCATTTT.

The sample holds a few counts of this clone. This specimen includes other DNA sequences encoding the same CDR3. The chain's CDR3 is CASSSRTEAFF. DNA of the CDR3: TGTGCCAGCAGCTCCCGCACTGAAGCTTTCTTT. The J gene is TRBJ1-1, the V gene TRBV7-3, with unresolved D. Trimming pared 4 bases from V and 4 bases from J, leaving 4 bases between. The CDR3 totals 11 residues. Germline V lookup: CDR1 SGHTA, CDR2 FQGTGA.

The chain combines TRBV5-1 with TRBJ2-1; 9 nucleotides line up with TRBD1. V lost 1 base to trimming and J lost 6 bases; unmatched junction nucleotides: 2. From germline, CDR1 is SGHRS and CDR2 YFSETQ. The CDR3 length is 14 residues. CDR3 sequence: CASSLMTGGNEQFF. Here the CDR3 DNA reads TGCGCCAGCAGCTTGATGACAGGGGGCAATGAGCAGTTCTTC.